The next 20 T cell receptor beta chains were all read from a single sample in a study of shared clonotypes between healthy human individuals. Sequenced by immunoSEQ multiplex PCR; TCRdb stores in-frame clones only, minus some. The table lists approximately 2.5 million clones, 80% to 95% of them singletons. The specimen sequenced was naive CD4+ T cells from PBMCs. Subset denoted: CD45RA+ positively selected. These receptors originate from a man in his late teens or twenties in good health. Some clones in this sample may be carry-over from other donors' samples.

This sequence joins TRBV6-1 and TRBJ2-1; possible D gene TRBD2, 6 bases. V was cut by 4 bases and J by 9 bases, with 16 bases left in between. The CDR3 length is 14 residues. Germline V gene lookup returns CDR1 MNHNS and CDR2 SASEGT. In nucleotides, the CDR3 is TGTGCCAGCAGTGCGGTAATATTGGGAGGTGAGCAGTTCTTC. This codes for CASSAVILGGEQFF.

This clone was detected only once. The chain couples TRBV2 to TRBJ2-3, with a possible D match to TRBD2 (5 bases). The CDR3 consists of 15 residues. CDR1 SNHLY and CDR2 FYNNEI come from the germline V gene. V was trimmed by 6 bases and J by 2 bases, leaving 15 bases between them. The CDR3 is CASRVLGSTTDTQYF. The DNA of the CDR3 is TGTGCCAGCAGGGTCCTAGGGAGCACCACAGATACGCAGTATTTT. Full variable domain (rest looked up from reference TRBV2 and TRBJ2-3): EPEVTQTPSHQVTQMGQEVILRCVPISNHLYFYWYRQILGQKVEFLVSFYNNEISEKSEIFDDQFSVERPDGSNFTLKIRSTKLEDSAMYFCASRVLGSTTDTQYFGPGTRLTVL.

Remarks on this clone: Additional DNA sequences in this sample encode the identical CDR3. This sequence joins TRBV18 and TRBJ1-1, with 8 bases matching TRBD1. J lost 5 bases, V lost 3 bases, and 5 bases had no gene match. Germline-derived CDR1 and CDR2 are KGHSH and LQKENI. This CDR3 comprises 14 residues. This chain's CDR3 is CASSPTGAGTEAFF. CDR3 bases: TGTGCCAGCTCACCGACAGGGGCGGGGACTGAAGCTTTCTTT.

The V call is TRBV6-5, the J call TRBJ1-3; D not resolved. This CDR3 is 12 amino acids long. V was pared by 8 bases and J by 0 bases, with 5 bases between. Germline V lookup: CDR1 MNHEY, CDR2 SVGAGI. CDR3 loop: CASGNSGNTIYF. DNA of the CDR3: TGTGCCAGCGGCAACTCTGGAAACACCATATATTTT.

This rearrangement joins TRBV5-1 to TRBJ2-7, with TRBD1 identical over 12 bases. V shed 0 bases, J shed 6 bases, and the junction held 4 bases outside the gene matches. Germline CDR1 is SGHRS and CDR2 is YFSETQ. The CDR3 sequence is 15 residues long. In nucleotides, the CDR3 is TGCGCCAGCAGCTTGGCGGGACAGGGGGCTTTCGAGCAGTACTTC. Protein product: CASSLAGQGAFEQYF.

The chain uses TRBV5-1 and TRBJ2-7; weak D call: TRBD2 (6 bases). V lost 5 bases and J lost 6, with 18 bases in between. There are 14 residues in the CDR3. Germline lookup yields CDR1 SGHRS and CDR2 YFSETQ. The CDR3 nucleotides are TGCGCCAGCAGTTCCGGAGGGCCTGGGAGCGAGCAGTACTTC. Translation gives CASSSGGPGSEQYF.

As DNA, the CDR3 is TGTGCCAGCATTCCGGGACAGGGGAGGACTGAAGCTTTCTTT. This sequence encodes CASIPGQGRTEAFF. The chain couples TRBV6-6 to TRBJ1-1; 10 bases are shared with TRBD1. The CDR3 loop spans 14 amino acids. Trimming cost V 7 bases and J 5 bases; bases outside gene matches: 7. Germline V gene data show CDR1 as MNHNY and CDR2 as SVGAGI (reference sequence).

The rearrangement uses TRBV4-2 and TRBJ1-1, with D unresolved. Looked up from germline, CDR1 is LGHNA and CDR2 is YNFKEQ. This CDR3 is built from 15 residues. V lost 0 bases and J lost 6, with 14 bases in between. This chain's CDR3 is CASSQEVRWSSEAFF. The DNA of the CDR3 is TGTGCCAGCAGCCAAGAAGTTCGATGGAGCTCTGAAGCTTTCTTT.

This clone was found once. The chain uses TRBV11-1 and TRBJ2-6; 9 nucleotides align to TRBD1. Unmatched junction bases numbered 6, after V lost 5 bases and J lost 1 base. In germline, CDR1 is SGHAT, CDR2 FQDESV (reference sequence). The CDR3 runs 17 residues. DNA for the CDR3: TGTGCCAGCAGCCTGGGACAGGGAAGATCTGGGGCCAACGTCCTGACTTTC. It is translated as CASSLGQGRSGANVLTF.

This chain connects TRBV7-2 to TRBJ2-1, with 9 bases lining up with TRBD2. CDR3 length: 17 amino acids. J lost 4 bases, V lost 3 bases, and 10 bases had no gene match. Germline CDR1 reads SGHTA; CDR2 reads FQGNSA. The CDR3 reads CASSFTASGAPYNEQFF. DNA for the CDR3: TGTGCCAGCAGCTTCACTGCTAGCGGGGCCCCTTACAATGAGCAGTTCTTC. The full variable domain, completed using reference TRBV7-2 and TRBJ2-1, is GAGVSQSPSNKVTEKGKDVELRCDPISGHTALYWYRQSLGQGLEFLIYFQGNSAPDKSGLPSDRFSAERTGGSVSTLTIQRTQQEDSAVYLCASSFTASGAPYNEQFFGPGTRLTVL.

The CDR3 coding sequence is TGTGCCAGCAGCTTGGCGGGGAGGGAATTCTATGAGCAGTTCTTC. As protein: CASSLAGREFYEQFF. The V call is TRBV5-4, the J call TRBJ2-1, with 7 bases aligning to TRBD2. Trimming cost V 0 bases and J 8 bases; bases outside gene matches: 8. Germline lookup yields CDR1 SGHNT and CDR2 YYREEE (reference sequence). This CDR3 spans 15 amino acids.

The chain is built from TRBV28 and TRBJ1-5; no firm D call. Germline assignment: CDR1 MDHEN and CDR2 SYDVKM. The CDR3 extends over 12 amino acids. Trimming stripped 6 bases from V and 5 bases from J, with 8 bases between. CDR3: CASRTQHQPQHF. The CDR3 DNA is TGTGCCAGCAGGACTCAACATCAGCCCCAGCATTTT.

This chain links TRBV15 with TRBJ2-5; D may match TRBD1 or TRBD2 (5 bases each). Between the trimmed V and J ends, which lost 8 bases and 3 bases, there was a span of 16 bases. Germline CDR1 reads LNHNV; CDR2 reads YYDKDF (reference sequence). The CDR3 covers 14 residues. The CDR3 coding sequence is TGTGCCACCGGTTACCGACTGGGGGAAGAGACCCAGTACTTC. It yields the protein CATGYRLGEETQYF.

This chain uses TRBV28 with TRBJ1-2; 11 bases map to TRBD1. Germline V gene data show CDR1 as MDHEN and CDR2 as SYDVKM. This CDR3 has 16 residues. V gave up 5 bases and J gave up 6 bases; unmatched junction bases: 11. This CDR3 is CASSEMGQGELNGYTF. The DNA of the CDR3 is TGTGCCAGCAGTGAAATGGGACAGGGGGAGCTTAATGGCTACACCTTC.

The CDR3 loop reads CASSLLDGGYTF. The CDR3 bases are TGTGCCAGCAGCTTATTGGATGGAGGCTACACCTTC. V gene TRBV7-9 combines with J gene TRBJ1-2; no clear D gene. The germline gives CDR1 SEHNR, CDR2 FQNEAQ (reference sequence). This CDR3 has 12 amino acids. The ends were cut back, 2 bases at V and 8 bases at J, with 9 bases in the middle.

The rearrangement joins TRBV29-1 to TRBJ2-3; possibly TRBD1 or TRBD2 for D (5 bases each). V lost 5 bases and J 2 bases, leaving 11 bases between the germline ends. The CDR3 sequence is 13 residues long. Germline V gene lookup returns CDR1 SQVTM and CDR2 ANQGSEA. CDR3 DNA: TGCAGCGTTTTCCGGGGCCCCACAGATACGCAGTATTTT. Protein sequence: CSVFRGPTDTQYF.

This clone has a handful of counts. The gene calls are TRBV29-1 and TRBJ1-1; 7 bases are shared with TRBD1. J lost 6 bases, V lost 7 bases, and 11 bases had no gene match. Germline V lookup: CDR1 SQVTM, CDR2 ANQGSEA. The CDR3 covers 13 residues. The CDR3 coding sequence is TGCAGCGAATACAGGGGAAGAGGCGCTGAAGCTTTCTTT. Its protein is CSEYRGRGAEAFF.

The V gene is TRBV5-1, the J gene TRBJ2-7; 10 nucleotides line up with TRBD2. J was trimmed by 9 bases and V by 5 bases; bases with no gene match: 11. Germline V CDR1 and CDR2: SGHRS, YFSETQ. CDR3 length: 14 residues. This CDR3 is CASSPLAGEEVQYF. DNA for the CDR3: TGCGCCAGCAGTCCCCTAGCGGGAGAAGAAGTGCAGTACTTC.

This clone was seen a single time. The chain joins TRBV7-3 to TRBJ2-2, with 8 nucleotides matching TRBD1. The germline V gene encodes CDR1 SGHTA and CDR2 FQGTGA. This CDR3 region has 16 residues. The V segment lost 1 base and the J segment 7 bases; nucleotides outside the gene matches: 8. The DNA of the CDR3 is TGTGCCAGCAGCTTAAATGGCAGGGGGCTCGGCGGGGAGCTGTTTTTT. This gives the protein CASSLNGRGLGGELFF.

The chain is built from TRBV7-9 and TRBJ1-5; the match to TRBD1 covers 9 bases. Germline loops: CDR1 SEHNR, CDR2 FQNEAQ (reference sequence). V gave up 3 bases and J gave up 6 bases; unmatched junction bases: 6. The CDR3 spans 15 residues. The CDR3 protein is CASSFGTGRSQPQHF. The DNA for the CDR3 is TGTGCCAGCAGCTTCGGGACAGGGAGGTCTCAGCCCCAGCATTTT.